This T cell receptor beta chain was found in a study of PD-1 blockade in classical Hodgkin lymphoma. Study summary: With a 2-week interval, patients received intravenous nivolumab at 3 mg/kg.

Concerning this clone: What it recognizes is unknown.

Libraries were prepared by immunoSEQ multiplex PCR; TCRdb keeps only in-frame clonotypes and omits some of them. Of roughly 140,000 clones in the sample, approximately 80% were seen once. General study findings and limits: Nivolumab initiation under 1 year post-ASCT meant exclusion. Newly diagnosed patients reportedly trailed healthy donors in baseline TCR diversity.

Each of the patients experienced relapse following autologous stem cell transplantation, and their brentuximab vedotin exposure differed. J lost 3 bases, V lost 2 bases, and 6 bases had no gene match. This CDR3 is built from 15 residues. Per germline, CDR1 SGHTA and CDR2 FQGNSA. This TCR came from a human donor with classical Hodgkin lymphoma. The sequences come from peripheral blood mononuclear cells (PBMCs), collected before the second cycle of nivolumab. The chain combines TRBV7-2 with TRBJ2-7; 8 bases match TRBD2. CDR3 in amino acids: CASSLYPGGLYEQYF. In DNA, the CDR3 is TGTGCCAGCAGCTTATATCCGGGAGGGCTCTACGAGCAGTACTTC.